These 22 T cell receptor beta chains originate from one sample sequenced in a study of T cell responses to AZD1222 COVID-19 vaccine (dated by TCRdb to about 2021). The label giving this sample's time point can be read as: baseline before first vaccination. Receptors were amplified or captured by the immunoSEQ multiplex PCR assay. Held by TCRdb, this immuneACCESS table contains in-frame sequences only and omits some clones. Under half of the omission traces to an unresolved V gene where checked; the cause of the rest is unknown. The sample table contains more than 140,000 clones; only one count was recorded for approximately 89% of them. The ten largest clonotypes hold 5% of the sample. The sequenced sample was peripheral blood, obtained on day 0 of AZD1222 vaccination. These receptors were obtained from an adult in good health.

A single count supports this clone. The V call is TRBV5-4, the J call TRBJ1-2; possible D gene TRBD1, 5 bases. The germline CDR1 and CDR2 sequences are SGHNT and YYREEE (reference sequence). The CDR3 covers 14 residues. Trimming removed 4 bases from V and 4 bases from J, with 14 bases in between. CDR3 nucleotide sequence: TGTGCCAGCAGCCCGGGGGAGGTAGTCTATGGCTACACCTTC. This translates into CASSPGEVVYGYTF.

The CDR3 loop reads CASSPGLSGTGNEKLFF. The CDR3 DNA sequence: TGTGCCAGCTCACCGGGCCTGTCCGGGACAGGGAATGAAAAACTGTTTTTT. The rearrangement joins TRBV18 to TRBJ1-4; TRBD1 agrees at 9 bases. This CDR3 comprises 17 residues. The junction had 10 bases not matched to a gene; V was cut back by 3 bases and J by 5 bases. Germline V gene data show CDR1 as KGHSH and CDR2 as LQKENI.

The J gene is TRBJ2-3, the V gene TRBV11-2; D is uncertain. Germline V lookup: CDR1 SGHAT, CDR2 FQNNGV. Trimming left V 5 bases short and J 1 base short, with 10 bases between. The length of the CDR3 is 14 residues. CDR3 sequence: CASSLRWGTDTQYF. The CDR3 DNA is TGTGCCAGCAGCCTAAGGTGGGGCACAGATACGCAGTATTTT. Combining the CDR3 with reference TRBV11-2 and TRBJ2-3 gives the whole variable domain EAGVAQSPRYKIIEKRQSVAFWCNPISGHATLYWYQQILGQGPKLLIQFQNNGVVDDSQLPKDRFSAERLKGVDSTLKIQPAKLEDSAVYLCASSLRWGTDTQYFGPGTRLTVL.

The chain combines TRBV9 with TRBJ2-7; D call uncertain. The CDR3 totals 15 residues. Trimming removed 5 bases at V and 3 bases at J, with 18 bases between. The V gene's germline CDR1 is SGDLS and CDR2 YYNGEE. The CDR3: CASSSNPGRFYEQYF. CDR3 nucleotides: TGTGCCAGCAGTAGTAACCCCGGGCGGTTCTACGAGCAGTACTTC. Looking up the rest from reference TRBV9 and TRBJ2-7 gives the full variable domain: DSGVTQTPKHLITATGQRVTLRCSPRSGDLSVYWYQQSLDQGLQFLIQYYNGEERAKGNILERFSAQQFPDLHSELNLSSLELGDSALYFCASSSNPGRFYEQYFGPGTRLTVT.

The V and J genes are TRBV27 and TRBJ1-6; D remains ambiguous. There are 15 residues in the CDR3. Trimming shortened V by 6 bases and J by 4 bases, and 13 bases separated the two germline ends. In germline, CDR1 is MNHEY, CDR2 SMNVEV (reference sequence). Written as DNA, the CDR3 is TGTGCCAGCAGCGAGAGAACTCTATATAATTCACCCCTCCACTTT. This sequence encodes CASSERTLYNSPLHF.

For the CDR3, the DNA is TGTGCCACCAGCAGGGGTGGACAGGAGACCTACGAGCAGTACTTC. Protein product: CATSRGGQETYEQYF. V is TRBV15 and J is TRBJ2-7, with 7 bases aligning to TRBD1. Germline V gene lookup returns CDR1 LNHNV and CDR2 YYDKDF (reference sequence). Losses at the gene ends were 3 bases for V and 2 bases for J; bases not matched to a gene: 7. CDR3 size: 15 residues.

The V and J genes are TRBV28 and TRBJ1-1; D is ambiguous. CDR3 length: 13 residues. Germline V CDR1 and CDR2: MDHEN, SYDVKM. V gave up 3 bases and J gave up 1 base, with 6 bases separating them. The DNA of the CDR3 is TGTGCCAGCAGTTTGTGGGGGAACACTGAAGCTTTCTTT. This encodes CASSLWGNTEAFF.

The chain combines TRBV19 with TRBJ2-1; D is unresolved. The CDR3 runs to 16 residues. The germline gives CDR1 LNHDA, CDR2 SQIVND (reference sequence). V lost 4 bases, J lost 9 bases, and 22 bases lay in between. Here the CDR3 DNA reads TGTGCCAGTAGTACCCTTATTGGGCCCTGGAGAGGTGAGCAGTTCTTC. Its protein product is CASSTLIGPWRGEQFF.

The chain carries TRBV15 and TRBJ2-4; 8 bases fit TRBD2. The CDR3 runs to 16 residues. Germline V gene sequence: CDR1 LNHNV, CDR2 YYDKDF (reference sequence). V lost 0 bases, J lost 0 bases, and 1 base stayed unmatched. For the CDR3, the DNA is TGTGCCACCAGCAGAGAACTAGCGGCAGCCAAAAACATTCAGTACTTC. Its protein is CATSRELAAAKNIQYF.

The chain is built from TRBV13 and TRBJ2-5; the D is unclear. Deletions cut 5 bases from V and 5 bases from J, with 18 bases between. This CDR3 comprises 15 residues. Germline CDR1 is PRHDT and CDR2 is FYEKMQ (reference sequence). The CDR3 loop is CASSPRPVLGETQYF. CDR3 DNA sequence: TGTGCCAGCAGCCCCCGCCCCGTTCTTGGGGAGACCCAGTACTTC. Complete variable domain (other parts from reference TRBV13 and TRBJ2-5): AAGVIQSPRHLIKEKRETATLKCYPIPRHDTVYWYQQGPGQDPQFLISFYEKMQSDKGSIPDRFSAQQFSDYHSELNMSSLELGDSALYFCASSPRPVLGETQYFGPGTRLLVL.

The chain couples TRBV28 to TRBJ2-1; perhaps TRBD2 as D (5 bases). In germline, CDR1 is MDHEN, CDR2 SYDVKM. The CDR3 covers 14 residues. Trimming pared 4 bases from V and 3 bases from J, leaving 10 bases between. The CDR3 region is CASSSSEDYNEQFF. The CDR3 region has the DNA TGTGCCAGCAGTTCATCGGAGGACTACAATGAGCAGTTCTTC.

The CDR3 spells CAVRDPGQGVYNEQFF. The CDR3 bases are TGTGCCGTCAGAGACCCGGGACAGGGGGTCTACAATGAGCAGTTCTTC. This chain uses TRBV19 with TRBJ2-1; 11 bases match TRBD1. This CDR3 has 16 amino acids. J lost 3 bases, V lost 11 bases, and 12 bases had no gene match. Per the germline V gene, CDR1 is LNHDA and CDR2 is SQIVND (reference sequence).

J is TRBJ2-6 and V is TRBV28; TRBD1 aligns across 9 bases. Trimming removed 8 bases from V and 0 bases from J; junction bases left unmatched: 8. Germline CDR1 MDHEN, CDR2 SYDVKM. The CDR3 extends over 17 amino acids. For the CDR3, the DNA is TGTGCCAGCCTTAGGGGACAGGGCTTCTCTGGGGCCAACGTCCTGACTTTC. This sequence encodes CASLRGQGFSGANVLTF.

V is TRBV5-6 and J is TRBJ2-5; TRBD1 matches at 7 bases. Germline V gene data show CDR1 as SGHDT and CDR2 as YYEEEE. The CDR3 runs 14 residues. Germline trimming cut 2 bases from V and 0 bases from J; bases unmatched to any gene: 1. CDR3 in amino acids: CASSLDRDQETQYF. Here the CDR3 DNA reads TGTGCCAGCAGCTTAGACAGGGACCAAGAGACCCAGTACTTC.

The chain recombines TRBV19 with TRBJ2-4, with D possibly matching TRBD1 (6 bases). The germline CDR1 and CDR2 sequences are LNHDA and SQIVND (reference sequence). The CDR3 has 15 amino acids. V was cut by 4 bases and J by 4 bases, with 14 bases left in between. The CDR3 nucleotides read TGTGCCAGTAGTAGCTATTCGACAGGAAAAAACATTCAGTACTTC. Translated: CASSSYSTGKNIQYF.

The CDR3 bases are TGTGCCAGCAGCGTAGGACAGGGCACAGATACGCAGTATTTT. It encodes CASSVGQGTDTQYF. This rearrangement joins TRBV9 to TRBJ2-3, with a weak D call TRBD1 (6 bases). This CDR3 has 14 amino acids. The V gene's germline CDR1 is SGDLS and CDR2 YYNGEE. Trimming took off 0 bases at V and 1 base at J, with 6 bases between the two ends. Looking up the rest from reference TRBV9 and TRBJ2-3 gives the full variable domain: DSGVTQTPKHLITATGQRVTLRCSPRSGDLSVYWYQQSLDQGLQFLIQYYNGEERAKGNILERFSAQQFPDLHSELNLSSLELGDSALYFCASSVGQGTDTQYFGPGTRLTVL.

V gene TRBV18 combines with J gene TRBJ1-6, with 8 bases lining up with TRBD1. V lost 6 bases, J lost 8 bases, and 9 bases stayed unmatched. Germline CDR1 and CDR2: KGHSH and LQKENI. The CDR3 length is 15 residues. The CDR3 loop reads CASSPGGQGYSPLHF. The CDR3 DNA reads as TGTGCCAGCTCCCCCGGCGGACAGGGATATTCACCCCTCCACTTT.

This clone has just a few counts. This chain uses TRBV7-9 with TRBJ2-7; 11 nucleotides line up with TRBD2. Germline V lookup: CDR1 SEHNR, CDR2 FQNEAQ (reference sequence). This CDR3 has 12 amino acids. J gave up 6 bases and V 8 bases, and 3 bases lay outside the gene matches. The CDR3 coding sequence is TGTGCCAGCGCTAGCGGGAGGAGCGAGCAGTACTTC. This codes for CASASGRSEQYF.

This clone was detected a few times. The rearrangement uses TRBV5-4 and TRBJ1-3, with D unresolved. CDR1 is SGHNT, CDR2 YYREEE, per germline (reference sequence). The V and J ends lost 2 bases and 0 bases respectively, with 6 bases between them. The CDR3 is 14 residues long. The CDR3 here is CASSLGISGNTIYF. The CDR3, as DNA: TGTGCCAGCAGCTTAGGGATCTCTGGAAACACCATATATTTT.

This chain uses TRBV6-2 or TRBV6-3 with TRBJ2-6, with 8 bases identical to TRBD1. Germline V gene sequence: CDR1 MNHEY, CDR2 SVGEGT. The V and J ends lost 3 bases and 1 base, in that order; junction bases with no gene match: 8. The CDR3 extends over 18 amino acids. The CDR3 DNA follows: TGTGCCAGCAGTTATGGACAGGGCTCTACTTCTGGGGCCAACGTCCTGACTTTC. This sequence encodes CASSYGQGSTSGANVLTF.

CDR3 nucleotide sequence: TGTGCCAGCAGCTTAGAGGTCCCCGGGGAGCTGTTTTTT. Translation: CASSLEVPGELFF. The V gene is TRBV11-3, the J gene TRBJ2-2; D remains unclear. Germline V gene lookup returns CDR1 SGHNT and CDR2 YENEEA. V lost 0 bases and J lost 6, with 5 bases in between. The CDR3 runs 13 residues.

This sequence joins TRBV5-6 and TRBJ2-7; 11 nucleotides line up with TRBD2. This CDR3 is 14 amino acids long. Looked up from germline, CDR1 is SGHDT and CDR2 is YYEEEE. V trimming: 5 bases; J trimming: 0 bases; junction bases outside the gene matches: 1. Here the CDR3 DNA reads TGTGCCAGCAGAGGACTAGCGGGCTCCTACGAGCAGTACTTC. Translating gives CASRGLAGSYEQYF. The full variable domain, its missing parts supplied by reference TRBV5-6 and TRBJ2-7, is DAGVTQSPTHLIKTRGQQVTLRCSPKSGHDTVSWYQQALGQGPQFIFQYYEEEERQRGNFPDRFSGHQFPNYSSELNVNALLLGDSALYLCASRGLAGSYEQYFGPGTRLTVT.